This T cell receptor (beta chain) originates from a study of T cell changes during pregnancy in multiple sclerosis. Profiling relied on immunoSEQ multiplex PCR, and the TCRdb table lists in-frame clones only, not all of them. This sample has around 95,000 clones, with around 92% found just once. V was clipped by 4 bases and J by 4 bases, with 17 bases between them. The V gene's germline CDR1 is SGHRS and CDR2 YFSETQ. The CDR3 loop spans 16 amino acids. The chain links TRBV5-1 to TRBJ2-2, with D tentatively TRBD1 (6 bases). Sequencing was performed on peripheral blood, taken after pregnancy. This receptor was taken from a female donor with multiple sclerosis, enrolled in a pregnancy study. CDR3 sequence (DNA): TGCGCCAGCAGCAAGTTCAGGGGAGATAGCACCGGGGAGCTGTTTTTT. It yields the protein CASSKFRGDSTGELFF.